The rows below give T cell receptor beta chains drawn from one sample of a study of shared clonotypes between healthy human individuals. This table comes from immunoSEQ multiplex PCR, and its TCRdb copy is limited to in-frame clones, with some not included. The sample contains hundreds of thousands of clones, around two thirds of which appear only once. The sample was memory CD4+ T cells sorted from blood. These receptor sequences come from a young woman in good health. The CDR3 runs from the conserved cysteine through the conserved F or W. D genes are given only for firm matches. The size of a clone is reported for some rows only, either as once, few or many, or as a class for expanded clones.

. | . | TRBJ1-5 | TRBV6-5 | CASTCVYYQPQHF | TGTGCCAGCACCTGTGTCTATTATCAGCCCCAGCATTTT
. | TRBD1 | TRBJ2-5 | TRBV5-1 | CASSATGGLQETQYF | TGCGCCAGCAGCGCGACAGGGGGCCTCCAAGAGACCCAGTACTTC
many | . | TRBJ1-3 | TRBV7-2 | CASSSTVGTIRNTIYF | TGTGCCAGCAGCTCGACGGTCGGGACCATCCGGAACACCATATATTTT
. | . | TRBJ1-5 | TRBV6-5 | CASRLGVNQPQHF | TGTGCCAGCAGACTAGGAGTCAATCAGCCCCAGCATTTT
. | . | TRBJ2-3 | TRBV2 | CASRASGQLRGDTQYF | TGTGCCAGCAGGGCCAGCGGGCAGCTCCGAGGAGATACGCAGTATTTT
. | TRBD2 | TRBJ2-3 | TRBV28 | CASSSAAIRGDRTDTQYF | TGTGCCAGCAGTTCGGCGGCGATTCGGGGGGATCGGACAGATACGCAGTATTTT
few | TRBD2 | TRBJ2-5 | TRBV11-2 | CASSPRLAGEFGETQYF | TGTGCCAGCAGCCCGAGACTAGCGGGAGAATTTGGGGAGACCCAGTACTTC
. | TRBD2 | TRBJ2-5 | TRBV19 | CASSQGGETQYF | TGTGCCAGTAGCCAGGGAGGGGAGACCCAGTACTTC
. | . | TRBJ2-3 | TRBV18 | CASSLRTGQEYF | TGTGCCAGCTCACTCCGCACAGGGCAGGAGTATTTT
. | TRBD2 | TRBJ2-3 | TRBV19 | CASKNTGGTDTQYF | TGTGCCAGTAAAAACACGGGAGGGACAGATACGCAGTATTTT
. | TRBD1 | TRBJ1-1 | TRBV6-5 | CASRRQGRAFF | TGTGCCAGCAGACGACAGGGAAGGGCTTTCTTT
. | . | TRBJ2-5 | TRBV7-9 | CASSLAVGPGTQYF | TGTGCCAGCAGCTTAGCGGTAGGCCCGGGGACCCAGTACTTC
. | . | TRBJ1-1 | TRBV28 | CASMLFQGGENTEAFF | TGTGCCAGCATGTTATTTCAGGGAGGGGAGAACACTGAAGCTTTCTTT
. | . | TRBJ1-2 | TRBV25-1 | CASSELSGVDYGYTF | TGTGCCAGCAGTGAATTGTCAGGAGTTGACTATGGCTACACCTTC
. | TRBD2 | TRBJ2-1 | TRBV5-1 | CASSLRGTSGALSSYNEQFF | TGCGCCAGCAGCTTAAGAGGGACTAGCGGGGCCCTAAGCTCCTACAATGAGCAGTTCTTC
. | TRBD1 | TRBJ2-2 | TRBV19 | CATTLGTGAPGELFF | TGTGCCACCACTCTGGGGACAGGGGCTCCCGGGGAGCTGTTTTTT
. | TRBD1 | TRBJ1-2 | TRBV6-5 | CASSPTGLANYGYTF | TGTGCCAGCAGCCCGACAGGGCTTGCTAACTATGGCTACACCTTC
few | TRBD1 | TRBJ2-7 | TRBV7-8 | CASSLATGAYEQYF | TGTGCCAGCAGCTTAGCGACAGGGGCCTACGAGCAGTACTTC
. | TRBD1 | TRBJ1-1 | TRBV4-1 | CASSPGQGGPNTEAFF | TGCGCCAGCAGCCCCGGACAGGGAGGTCCGAACACTGAAGCTTTCTTT
. | . | TRBJ2-3 | TRBV19 | CASSMGSGPNTQYF | TGTGCCAGTAGTATGGGCTCGGGGCCTAATACGCAGTATTTT
. | TRBD2 | TRBJ2-7 | TRBV25-1 | CASSQSGGSSYEQYF | TGTGCCAGCAGTCAATCGGGAGGCAGCTCCTACGAGCAGTACTTC
. | . | TRBJ1-4 | TRBV6-5 | CASSRGAREKLFF | TGTGCCAGCAGTCGGGGGGCTCGAGAAAAACTGTTTTTT
. | TRBD2 | TRBJ2-1 | TRBV5-1 | CASSRTPGGNEQFF | TGCGCCAGCAGCCGGACCCCGGGGGGGAATGAGCAGTTCTTC
. | . | TRBJ1-4 | TRBV15 | CATSKSGGGGEKLFF | TGTGCCACCAGCAAGTCGGGGGGCGGAGGTGAAAAACTGTTTTTT
. | . | TRBJ2-1 | TRBV7-2 | CASSLERYNEQFF | TGTGCCAGCAGCTTAGAGCGATACAATGAGCAGTTCTTC
. | . | TRBJ1-3 | TRBV19 | CATSRLGNSGNTIYF | TGTGCCACGAGTCGGCTCGGAAACTCTGGAAACACCATATATTTT
. | . | TRBJ2-7 | TRBV5-3 | CARSLEAGVYDEQYF | TGTGCCAGAAGCTTGGAGGCAGGGGTTTACGACGAGCAGTACTTC
. | . | TRBJ2-7 | TRBV6-1 | CASRDEYEQYF | TGTGCCAGCAGGGACGAGTACGAGCAGTACTTC
. | TRBD2 | TRBJ2-7 | TRBV2 | CASKAGTRLYEQYF | TGTGCCAGCAAAGCCGGGACTAGACTATACGAGCAGTACTTC
few | TRBD1 | TRBJ2-7 | TRBV19 | CASATGTGSYEQYF | TGTGCCAGTGCTACCGGGACAGGGTCCTACGAGCAGTACTTC
. | TRBD2 | TRBJ2-3 | TRBV11-2 | CASSLNTLAGQYF | TGTGCCAGCAGCTTGAACACCCTAGCGGGACAGTATTTT
many | . | TRBJ2-1 | TRBV5-8 | CASSFRSRGMGDEQFF | TGTGCCAGCAGCTTTCGCTCTCGCGGGATGGGCGATGAGCAGTTCTTC
. | . | TRBJ1-2 | TRBV10-3 | CAISEWKDYGYTF | TGTGCCATCAGTGAGTGGAAGGACTATGGCTACACCTTC
. | . | TRBJ1-5 | TRBV11-2 | CASSLVAGGNQPQHF | TGTGCCAGCAGCTTAGTCGCTGGGGGCAATCAGCCCCAGCATTTT
few | TRBD1 | TRBJ1-4 | TRBV4-1 | CASSQGRTGGDEKLFF | TGCGCCAGCAGCCAAGGGAGGACAGGAGGGGATGAAAAACTGTTTTTT
once | TRBD2 | TRBJ2-1 | TRBV9 | CASRPGLAGVNEQFF | TGTGCCAGCAGACCCGGACTAGCGGGAGTCAATGAGCAGTTCTTC
once | TRBD2 | TRBJ2-1 | TRBV5-1 | CASSSSGSAYNEQFF | TGCGCCAGCAGCTCTAGCGGGAGCGCCTACAATGAGCAGTTCTTC
. | . | TRBJ2-3 | TRBV5-1 | CASSYGQTPSTDTQYF | TGCGCCAGCAGCTATGGACAGACACCTAGCACAGATACGCAGTATTTT
. | . | TRBJ2-7 | TRBV10-1 | CASSQGGTLYEQYF | TGCGCCAGCAGTCAAGGGGGGACCCTCTACGAGCAGTACTTC
few | . | TRBJ1-4 | TRBV2 | CASRQERTAEKLFF | TGTGCCAGCAGGCAAGAAAGGACTGCTGAAAAACTGTTTTTT
many | TRBD1 | TRBJ1-5 | TRBV5-1 | CASSMVTRGRRNQPQHF | TGCGCCAGCAGCATGGTAACCAGGGGGCGTAGAAATCAGCCCCAGCATTTT
. | . | TRBJ1-4 | TRBV19 | CASSFSSGEKLFF | TGTGCCAGTAGTTTCTCCAGCGGGGAAAAACTGTTTTTT
. | . | TRBJ2-5 | TRBV11-1 | CASSFFGQGRETQYF | TGTGCCAGCAGCTTTTTCGGGCAGGGGCGGGAGACCCAGTACTTC
many | . | TRBJ1-1 | TRBV28 | CATHLGREAFF | TGTGCCACCCACCTCGGGAGGGAAGCTTTCTTT
. | . | TRBJ1-5 | TRBV30 | CAWSGGGGQPQHF | TGTGCCTGGAGTGGGGGCGGAGGTCAGCCCCAGCATTTT
. | TRBD1 | TRBJ1-1 | TRBV18 | CASSPGTGDTEAFF | TGTGCCAGCTCACCCGGGACAGGGGACACTGAAGCTTTCTTT
. | . | TRBJ1-1 | TRBV6-5 | CASSRGGEAFF | TGTGCCAGCTCTCGGGGTGGTGAAGCTTTCTTT
. | TRBD1 | TRBJ2-7 | TRBV25-1 | CASTGQGPYEQYF | TGTGCCAGCACCGGACAGGGACCCTACGAGCAGTACTTC
. | TRBD2 | TRBJ2-7 | TRBV5-1 | CASSLGLAVYEQYF | TGCGCCAGCAGCTTGGGGCTAGCGGTCTACGAGCAGTACTTC
. | . | TRBJ2-3 | TRBV18 | CASSPRGGGDTQYF | TGTGCCAGCTCACCACGAGGTGGCGGAGATACGCAGTATTTT
. | . | TRBJ1-3 | TRBV18 | CASSPPNSGRISGNTIYF | TGTGCCAGCTCACCACCAAACTCAGGGAGGATCTCTGGAAACACCATATATTTT
. | TRBD2 | TRBJ2-1 | TRBV25-1 | CASSARLADSYNEQFF | TGTGCCAGCAGTGCCCGACTAGCGGACAGCTACAATGAGCAGTTCTTC
once | . | TRBJ1-5 | TRBV7-8 | CASSPQSRVGAVGGNQPQHF | TGTGCCAGCAGCCCACAGTCCAGGGTCGGGGCCGTCGGTGGCAATCAGCCCCAGCATTTT
. | . | TRBJ1-1 | TRBV9 | CASRPRPRVEAFF | TGTGCCAGCCGACCCAGACCCAGGGTTGAAGCTTTCTTT
. | TRBD1 | TRBJ1-2 | TRBV28 | CASRTGGNYGYTF | TGTGCCAGCAGGACAGGGGGAAACTATGGCTACACCTTC
. | TRBD2 | TRBJ2-3 | TRBV15 | CATSRDRGGGPDTQYF | TGTGCCACCAGCAGAGATCGGGGGGGAGGCCCAGATACGCAGTATTTT
. | TRBD2 | TRBJ2-3 | TRBV15 | CATSRDSGRWNTQYF | TGTGCCACCAGCAGAGATAGCGGGAGGTGGAATACGCAGTATTTT